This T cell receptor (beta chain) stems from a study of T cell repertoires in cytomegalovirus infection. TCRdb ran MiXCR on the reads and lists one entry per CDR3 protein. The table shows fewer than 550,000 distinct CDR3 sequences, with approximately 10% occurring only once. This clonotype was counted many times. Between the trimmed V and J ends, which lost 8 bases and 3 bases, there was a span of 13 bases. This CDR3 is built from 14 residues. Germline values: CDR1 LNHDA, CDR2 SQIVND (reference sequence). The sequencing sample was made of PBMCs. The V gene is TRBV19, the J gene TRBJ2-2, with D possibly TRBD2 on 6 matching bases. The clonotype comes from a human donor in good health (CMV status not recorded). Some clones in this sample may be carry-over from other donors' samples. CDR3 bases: TGTGCCAGTTCGAGGAGGAGGGACACCGGGGAGCTGTTTTTT. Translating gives CASSRRRDTGELFF.